The sample holds one count of the clone carrying this T cell receptor beta chain. Sequence at one end of the junction differs from germline and may be a read error. The record originates from a study of T cell responses to AZD1222 COVID-19 vaccine. Study summary: Second-dose schedules of about 4 or about 12 weeks were combined.

The CDR3 is 12 amino acids. Repertoires were generated with immunoSEQ multiplex PCR, while TCRdb's copy carries only in-frame clones and drops some. The table shows over 110,000 clones, with over 75% occurring only once. This sequence joins TRBV12-3 or TRBV12-4 and TRBJ2-3; 7 bases line up with TRBD1. The specimen was peripheral blood, collected on day 0 of AZD1222 vaccination. This TCR was recovered from an adult in good health. CDR3 residues: CASTSDRPLRDF. The DNA for the CDR3 is TGTGCCAGCACCTCGGACAGGCCTTTGCGGGATTTT.